The T cell receptor beta chain described here comes from a study of blood T cell repertoires in COVID-19. Generated by immunoSEQ multiplex PCR, the TCRdb table keeps only in-frame clones and is missing some. This table has approximately 320,000 clones, around nine tenths appearing once. The germline gives CDR1 MNHEY, CDR2 SMNVEV (reference sequence). The V end was cut by 5 bases, the J end by 1 base, with 16 bases between. The CDR3 length is 16 residues. This TCR derives from a man in his sixties who had recovered from COVID-19. V usage is TRBV27 and J usage is TRBJ2-3; the D is unclear. Sample: PBMCs or T cells enriched from blood (not recorded which). DNA for the CDR3: TGTGCCAGCAGTCTTTTCAACACCGATCGCACAGATACGCAGTATTTT. Its protein is CASSLFNTDRTDTQYF.